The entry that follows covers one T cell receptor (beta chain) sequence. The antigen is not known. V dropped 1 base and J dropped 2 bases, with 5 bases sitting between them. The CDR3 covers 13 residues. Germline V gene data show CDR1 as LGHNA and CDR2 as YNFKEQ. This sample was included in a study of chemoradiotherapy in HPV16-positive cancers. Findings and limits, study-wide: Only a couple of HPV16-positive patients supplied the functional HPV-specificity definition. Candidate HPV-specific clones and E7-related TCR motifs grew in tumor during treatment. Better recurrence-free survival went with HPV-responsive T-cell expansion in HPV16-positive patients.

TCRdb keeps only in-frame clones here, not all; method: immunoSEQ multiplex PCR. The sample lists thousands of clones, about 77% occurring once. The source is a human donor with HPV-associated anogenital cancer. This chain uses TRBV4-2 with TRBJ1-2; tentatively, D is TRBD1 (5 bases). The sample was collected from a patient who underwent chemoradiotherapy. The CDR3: CASSQGQNYGYTF. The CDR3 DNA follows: TGTGCCAGCAGCCAAGGACAGAACTATGGCTACACCTTC.